This is a list of T cell receptor beta chains from one sample in a study of T cell responses to AZD1222 COVID-19 vaccine. Repertoires were generated with immunoSEQ multiplex PCR, while TCRdb's copy carries only in-frame clones and drops some. The top ten clones hold less than 8% of a sample with around 92,000 clones, roughly nine tenths of them seen once. This specimen consisted of peripheral blood, obtained on day 0 of AZD1222 vaccination. These receptors came from an adult in good health. The CDR3 runs from the conserved cysteine through the conserved F or W. A D gene is named only where the DNA matches it firmly. Clone size is shown for a subset of rows, as once, few, many or a class of expanded clone.

clone size	V gene	J gene	D gene	CDR3 protein	CDR3 DNA
-	TRBV7-2	TRBJ1-5	-	CASSVNLDQPQHF	TGTGCCAGCAGCGTTAACCTTGATCAGCCCCAGCATTTT
-	TRBV2	TRBJ2-3	TRBD2	CASRPGLATDTQYF	TGTGCCAGCAGGCCGGGACTAGCAACAGATACGCAGTATTTT
-	TRBV5-6	TRBJ1-3	-	CASSIGRISGNTIYF	TGTGCCAGCAGCATCGGACGGATCTCTGGAAACACCATATATTTT
-	TRBV3-1/TRBV3-2	TRBJ2-1	-	CASRTLGGNEQFF	TGTGCCAGCAGGACCCTTGGGGGGAATGAGCAGTTCTTC
-	TRBV12-5	TRBJ2-2	-	CASGLGWTGELFF	TGTGCTAGTGGTTTGGGCTGGACCGGGGAGCTGTTTTTT
-	TRBV18	TRBJ2-5	-	CASSPPGPSFQETQYF	TGTGCCAGCTCACCCCCGGGGCCTTCGTTCCAAGAGACCCAGTACTTC
-	TRBV19	TRBJ1-3	TRBD1	CASSVAGTVSRGNTIYF	TGTGCCAGTAGTGTCGCCGGGACAGTCTCGCGTGGAAACACCATATATTTT
-	TRBV3-1/TRBV3-2	TRBJ1-4	-	CASSEGGTGGEKLFF	TGTGCCAGCAGCGAGGGGGGGACCGGCGGAGAAAAACTGTTTTTT
-	TRBV18	TRBJ1-1	-	CASSWDLNTEAFF	TGTGCCAGCTCATGGGACTTGAACACTGAAGCTTTCTTT
-	TRBV6-2/TRBV6-3	TRBJ2-5	TRBD2	CASSSSLAGTGETQYF	TGTGCCAGCAGTTCTTCACTAGCGGGGACTGGGGAGACCCAGTACTTC
once	TRBV4-1	TRBJ1-5	-	CASSQVDMGFLFQPQHF	TGCGCCAGCAGCCAAGTCGATATGGGCTTCCTCTTTCAGCCCCAGCATTTT
-	TRBV5-1	TRBJ2-7	TRBD2	CASSLAASGGFLSYEQYF	TGCGCCAGCAGCTTGGCCGCTAGCGGGGGGTTTCTCTCCTACGAGCAGTACTTC
-	TRBV5-1	TRBJ2-5	-	CASRTSGVAETQYF	TGCGCCAGCAGGACCTCTGGGGTTGCAGAGACCCAGTACTTC
-	TRBV5-1	TRBJ1-2	-	CASSLAEGLNYGYTF	TGCGCCAGCAGCTTGGCCGAAGGCCTTAACTATGGCTACACCTTC
-	TRBV18	TRBJ1-5	-	CASSPRVTRRSNQPQHF	TGTGCCAGCTCACCACGTGTGACAAGACGGTCTAATCAGCCCCAGCATTTT
-	TRBV13	TRBJ2-7	-	CASSLPVHSYEQYF	TGTGCCAGCAGCTTACCGGTACACAGCTACGAGCAGTACTTC
-	TRBV6-1	TRBJ1-5	-	CASSDQEDQPQHF	TGTGCCAGCAGTGATCAAGAAGATCAGCCCCAGCATTTT
-	TRBV2	TRBJ1-5	-	CASSVEGQLNQPQHF	TGTGCCAGCAGTGTGGAAGGACAGTTGAATCAGCCCCAGCATTTT